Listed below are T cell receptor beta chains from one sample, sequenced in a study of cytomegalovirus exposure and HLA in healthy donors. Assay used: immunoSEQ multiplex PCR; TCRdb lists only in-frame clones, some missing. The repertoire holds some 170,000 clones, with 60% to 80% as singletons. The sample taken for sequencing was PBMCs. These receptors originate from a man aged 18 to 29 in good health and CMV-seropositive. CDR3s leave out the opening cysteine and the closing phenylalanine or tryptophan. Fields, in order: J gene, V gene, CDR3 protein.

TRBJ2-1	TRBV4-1	ASSQEGQEQF
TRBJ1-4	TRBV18	ASSPRRTGAKLEEKLF
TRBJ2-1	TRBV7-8	ASSLDLAGGGEQF
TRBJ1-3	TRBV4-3	ASSQAATTRGNTIY
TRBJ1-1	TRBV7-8	ASSLGGRHTEAF
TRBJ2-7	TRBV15	ATSRGLGQGGIYEQY
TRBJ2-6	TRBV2	ASERTAGANVLT
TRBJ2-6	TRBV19	ASSIRVRVSGANVLT
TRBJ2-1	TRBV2	ASSEQSPYNEQF
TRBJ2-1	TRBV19	ASDGGGNEQF
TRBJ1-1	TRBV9	ASSASGGEAF
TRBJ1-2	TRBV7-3	ASSQQGDDYGYT
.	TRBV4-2	ASSQVLGLAGYEQY
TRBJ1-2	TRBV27	ASRLTGARSPNYGYT
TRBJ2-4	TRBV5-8	ASSTAGRKDIQY
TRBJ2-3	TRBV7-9	ASSLTERFSRTDTQY
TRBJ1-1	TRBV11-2	ASSLVLGPGTEAF